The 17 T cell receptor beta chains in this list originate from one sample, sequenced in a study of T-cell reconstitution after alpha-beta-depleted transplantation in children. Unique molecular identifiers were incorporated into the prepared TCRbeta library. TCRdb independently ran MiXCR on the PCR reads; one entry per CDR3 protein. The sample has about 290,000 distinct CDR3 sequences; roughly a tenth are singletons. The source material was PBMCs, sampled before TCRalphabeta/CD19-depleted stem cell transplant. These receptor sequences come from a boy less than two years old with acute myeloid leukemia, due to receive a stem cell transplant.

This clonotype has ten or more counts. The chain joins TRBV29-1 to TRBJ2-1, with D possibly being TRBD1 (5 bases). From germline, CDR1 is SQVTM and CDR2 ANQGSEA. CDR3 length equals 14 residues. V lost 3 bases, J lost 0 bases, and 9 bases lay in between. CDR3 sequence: CSVEGPSSYNEQFF. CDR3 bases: TGCAGCGTTGAGGGGCCGAGCTCCTACAATGAGCAGTTCTTC.

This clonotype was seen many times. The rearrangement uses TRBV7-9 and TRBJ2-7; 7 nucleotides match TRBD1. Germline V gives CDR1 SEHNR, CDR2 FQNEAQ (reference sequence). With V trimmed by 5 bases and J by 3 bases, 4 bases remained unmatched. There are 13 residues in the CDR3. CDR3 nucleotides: TGTGCCAGCAGCCCGGGACAGCTCTACGAGCAGTACTTC. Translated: CASSPGQLYEQYF.

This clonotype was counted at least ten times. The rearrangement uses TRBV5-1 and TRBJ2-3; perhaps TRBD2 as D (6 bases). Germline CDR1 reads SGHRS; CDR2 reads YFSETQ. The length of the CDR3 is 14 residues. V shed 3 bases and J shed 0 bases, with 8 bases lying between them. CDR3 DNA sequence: TGCGCCAGCAGCTCCGGGACTAGCACAGATACGCAGTATTTT. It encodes CASSSGTSTDTQYF.

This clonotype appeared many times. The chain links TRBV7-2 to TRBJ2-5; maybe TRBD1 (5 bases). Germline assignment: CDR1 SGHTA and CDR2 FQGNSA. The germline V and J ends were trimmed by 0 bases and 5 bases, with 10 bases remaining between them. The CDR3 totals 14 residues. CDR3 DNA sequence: TGTGCCAGCAGCTTAGCGCAAGGGGCCGAGACCCAGTACTTC. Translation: CASSLAQGAETQYF.

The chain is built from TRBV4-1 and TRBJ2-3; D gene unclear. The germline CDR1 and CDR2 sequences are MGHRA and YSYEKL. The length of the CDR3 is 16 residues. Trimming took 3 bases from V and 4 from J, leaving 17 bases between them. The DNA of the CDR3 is TGCGCCAGCAGCCAGCAAGGCCTATATGTTGCAGATACGCAGTATTTT. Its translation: CASSQQGLYVADTQYF.

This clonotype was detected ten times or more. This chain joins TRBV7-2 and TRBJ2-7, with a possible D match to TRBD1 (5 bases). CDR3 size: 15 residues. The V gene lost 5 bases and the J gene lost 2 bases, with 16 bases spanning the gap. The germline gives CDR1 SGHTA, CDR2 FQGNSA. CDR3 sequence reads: CASSPDRFNTYEQYF. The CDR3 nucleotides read TGTGCCAGCAGCCCTGACAGATTTAATACCTACGAGCAGTACTTC.

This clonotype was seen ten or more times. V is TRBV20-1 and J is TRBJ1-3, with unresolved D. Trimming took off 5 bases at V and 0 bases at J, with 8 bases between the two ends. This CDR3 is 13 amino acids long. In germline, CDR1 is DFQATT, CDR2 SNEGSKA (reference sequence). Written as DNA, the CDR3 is TGCAGTGCTGGAATAGGCTCTGGAAACACCATATATTTT. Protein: CSAGIGSGNTIYF.

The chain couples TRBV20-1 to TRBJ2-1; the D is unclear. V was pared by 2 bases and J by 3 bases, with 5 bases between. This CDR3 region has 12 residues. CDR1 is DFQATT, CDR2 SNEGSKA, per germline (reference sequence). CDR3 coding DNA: TGCAGTGCTAGAAGGAGCTACAATGAGCAGTTCTTC. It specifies CSARRSYNEQFF.

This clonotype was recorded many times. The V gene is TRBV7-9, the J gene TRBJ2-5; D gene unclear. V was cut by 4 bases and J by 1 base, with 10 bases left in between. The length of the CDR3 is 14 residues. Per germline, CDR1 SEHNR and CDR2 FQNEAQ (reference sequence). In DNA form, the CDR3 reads TGTGCCAGCAGCTCCCCCCTGACCCAAGAGACCCAGTACTTC. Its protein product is CASSSPLTQETQYF.

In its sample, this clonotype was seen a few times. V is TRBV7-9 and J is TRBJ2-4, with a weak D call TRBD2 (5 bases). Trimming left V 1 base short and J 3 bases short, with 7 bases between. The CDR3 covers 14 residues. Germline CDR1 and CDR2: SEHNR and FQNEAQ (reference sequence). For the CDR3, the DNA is TGTGCCAGCAGCTTAGGGGCGGGCAAAAACATTCAGTACTTC. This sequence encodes CASSLGAGKNIQYF.

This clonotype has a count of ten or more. CDR3 residues: CASSRVAGGPPYEQYF. CDR3 sequence (DNA): TGTGCCAGCAGCCGGGTCGCGGGAGGGCCCCCCTACGAGCAGTACTTC. The chain joins TRBV28 to TRBJ2-7; 9 nucleotides agree with TRBD2. Trimming removed 6 bases from V and 2 bases from J; junction bases left unmatched: 11. The CDR3 is 16 residues long. In germline, CDR1 is MDHEN, CDR2 SYDVKM.

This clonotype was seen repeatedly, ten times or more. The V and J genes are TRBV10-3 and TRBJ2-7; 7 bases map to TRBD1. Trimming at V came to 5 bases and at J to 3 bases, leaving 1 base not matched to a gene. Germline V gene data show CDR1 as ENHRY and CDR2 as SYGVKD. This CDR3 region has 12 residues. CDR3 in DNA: TGTGCCATCAGTTGGGACAGCTACGAGCAGTACTTC. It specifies CAISWDSYEQYF.

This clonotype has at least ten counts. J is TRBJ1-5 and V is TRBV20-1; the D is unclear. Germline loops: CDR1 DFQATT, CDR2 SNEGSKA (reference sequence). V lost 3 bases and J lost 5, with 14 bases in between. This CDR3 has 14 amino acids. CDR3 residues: CSARSGFGYQPQHF. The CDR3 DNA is TGCAGTGCTAGGTCGGGTTTTGGATATCAGCCCCAGCATTTT.

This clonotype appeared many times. CDR3 region: CASSLGSSGRAVNEQFF. CDR3 DNA: TGCGCCAGCAGCTTGGGTTCTAGCGGGAGGGCCGTGAATGAGCAGTTCTTC. The rearrangement links TRBV5-1 to TRBJ2-1; TRBD2 matches 12 bases. The germline gives CDR1 SGHRS, CDR2 YFSETQ. V gave up 0 bases and J gave up 7 bases; unmatched junction bases: 8. The CDR3 totals 17 residues.

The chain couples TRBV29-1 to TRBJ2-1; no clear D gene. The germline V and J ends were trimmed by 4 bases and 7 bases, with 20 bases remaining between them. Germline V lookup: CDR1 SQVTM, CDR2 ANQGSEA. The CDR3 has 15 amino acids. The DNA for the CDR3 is TGCAGCGTTGGGTTCTCCCCTATAAAGAGGAATGAGCAGTTCTTC. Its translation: CSVGFSPIKRNEQFF.

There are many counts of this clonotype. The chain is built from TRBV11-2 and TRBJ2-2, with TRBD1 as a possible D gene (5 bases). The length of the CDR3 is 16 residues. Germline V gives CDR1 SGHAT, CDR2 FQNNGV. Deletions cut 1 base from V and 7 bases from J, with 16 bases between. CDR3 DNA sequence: TGTGCCAGCAGCTTAGCATTCCAGGGAATGATCGGGGAGCTGTTTTTT. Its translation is CASSLAFQGMIGELFF. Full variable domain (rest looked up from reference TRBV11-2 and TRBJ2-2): EAGVAQSPRYKIIEKRQSVAFWCNPISGHATLYWYQQILGQGPKLLIQFQNNGVVDDSQLPKDRFSAERLKGVDSTLKIQPAKLEDSAVYLCASSLAFQGMIGELFFGEGSRLTVL.

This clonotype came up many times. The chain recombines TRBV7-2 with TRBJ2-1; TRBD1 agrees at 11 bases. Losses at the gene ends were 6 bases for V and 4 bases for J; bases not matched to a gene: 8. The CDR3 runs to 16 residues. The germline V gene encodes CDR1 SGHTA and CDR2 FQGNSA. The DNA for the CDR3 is TGTGCCAGCAGAACCGGACAGGGGGCTAATTACAATGAGCAGTTCTTC. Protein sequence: CASRTGQGANYNEQFF.